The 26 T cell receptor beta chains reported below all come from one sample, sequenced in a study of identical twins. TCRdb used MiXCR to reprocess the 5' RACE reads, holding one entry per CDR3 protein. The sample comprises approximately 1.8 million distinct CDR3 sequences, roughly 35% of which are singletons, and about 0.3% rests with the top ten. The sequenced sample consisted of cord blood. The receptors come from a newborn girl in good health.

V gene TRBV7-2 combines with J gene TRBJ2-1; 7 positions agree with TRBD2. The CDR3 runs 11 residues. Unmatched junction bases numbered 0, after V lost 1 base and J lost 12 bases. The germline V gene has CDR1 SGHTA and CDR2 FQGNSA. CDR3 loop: CASSLGGGQFF. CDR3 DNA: TGTGCCAGCAGCTTAGGGGGGGGGCAGTTCTTC.

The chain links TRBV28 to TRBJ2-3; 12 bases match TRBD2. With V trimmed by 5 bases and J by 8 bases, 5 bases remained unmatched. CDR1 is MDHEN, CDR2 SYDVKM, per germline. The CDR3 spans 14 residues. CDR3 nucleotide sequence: TGTGCCAGCAGTCCCCAACTAGCGGGAGGTACGCAGTATTTT. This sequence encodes CASSPQLAGGTQYF.

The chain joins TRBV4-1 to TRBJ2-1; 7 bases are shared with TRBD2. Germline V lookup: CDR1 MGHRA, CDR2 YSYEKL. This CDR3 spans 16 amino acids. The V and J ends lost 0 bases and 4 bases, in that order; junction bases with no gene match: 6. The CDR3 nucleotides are TGCGCCAGCAGCCAAGATGAGTTGGGAGGGTACAATGAGCAGTTCTTC. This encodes CASSQDELGGYNEQFF.

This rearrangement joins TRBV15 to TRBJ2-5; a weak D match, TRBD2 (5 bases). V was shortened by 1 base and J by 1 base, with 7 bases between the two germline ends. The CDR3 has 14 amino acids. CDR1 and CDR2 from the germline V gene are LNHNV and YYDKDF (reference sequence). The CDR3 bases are TGTGCCACCAGCAGAGGAGGGTCCCAAGAGACCCAGTACTTC. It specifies CATSRGGSQETQYF.

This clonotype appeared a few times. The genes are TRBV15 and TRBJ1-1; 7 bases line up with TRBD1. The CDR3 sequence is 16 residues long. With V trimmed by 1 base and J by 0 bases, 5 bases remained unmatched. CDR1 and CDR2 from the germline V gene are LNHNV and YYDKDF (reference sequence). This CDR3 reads CATSRGRGGLNTEAFF. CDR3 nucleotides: TGTGCCACCAGCAGAGGAAGAGGGGGCCTGAACACTGAAGCTTTCTTT. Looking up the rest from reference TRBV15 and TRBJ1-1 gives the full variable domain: DAMVIQNPRYQVTQFGKPVTLSCSQTLNHNVMYWYQQKSSQAPKLLFHYYDKDFNNEADTPDNFQSRRPNTSFCFLDIRSPGLGDTAMYLCATSRGRGGLNTEAFFGQGTRLTVV.

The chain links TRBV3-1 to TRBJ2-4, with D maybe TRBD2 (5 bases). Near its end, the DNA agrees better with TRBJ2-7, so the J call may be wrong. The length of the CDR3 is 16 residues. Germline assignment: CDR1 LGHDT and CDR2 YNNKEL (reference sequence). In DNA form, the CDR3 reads TGTGCCAGCAGCCAAAGAGGGCCTACGCAAAACCACGAGCAGTACTTC. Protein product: CASSQRGPTQNHEQYF.

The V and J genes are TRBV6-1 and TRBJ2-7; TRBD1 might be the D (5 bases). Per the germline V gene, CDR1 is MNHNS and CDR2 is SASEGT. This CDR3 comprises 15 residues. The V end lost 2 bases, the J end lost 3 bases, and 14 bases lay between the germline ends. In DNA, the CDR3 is TGTGCCAGCAGTGAAAAGGGGCGCCCCTACTACGAGCAGTACTTC. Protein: CASSEKGRPYYEQYF.

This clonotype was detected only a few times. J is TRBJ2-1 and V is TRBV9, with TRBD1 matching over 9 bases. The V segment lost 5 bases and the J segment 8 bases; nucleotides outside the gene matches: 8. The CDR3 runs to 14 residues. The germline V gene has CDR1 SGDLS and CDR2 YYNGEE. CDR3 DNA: TGTGCCAGCAGTCTGGACAGGGGAGGGTATGAGCAGTTCTTC. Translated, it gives CASSLDRGGYEQFF.

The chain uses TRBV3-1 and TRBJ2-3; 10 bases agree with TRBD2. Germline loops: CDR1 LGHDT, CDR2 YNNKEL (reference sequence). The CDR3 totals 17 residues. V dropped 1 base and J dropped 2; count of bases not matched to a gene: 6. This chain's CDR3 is CASSQVLAGELTDTQYF. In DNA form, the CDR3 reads TGTGCCAGCAGCCAAGTCCTAGCGGGGGAGCTCACAGATACGCAGTATTTT.

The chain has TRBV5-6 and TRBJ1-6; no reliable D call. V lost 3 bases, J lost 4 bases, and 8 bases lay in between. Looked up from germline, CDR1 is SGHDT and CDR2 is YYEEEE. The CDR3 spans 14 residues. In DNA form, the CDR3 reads TGTGCCAGCAGCTGGGGAGTATATAATTCACCCCTCCACTTT. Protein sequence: CASSWGVYNSPLHF.

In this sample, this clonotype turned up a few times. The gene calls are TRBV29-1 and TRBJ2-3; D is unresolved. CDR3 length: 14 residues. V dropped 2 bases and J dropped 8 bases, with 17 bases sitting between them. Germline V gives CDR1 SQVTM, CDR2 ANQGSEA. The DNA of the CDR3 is TGCAGCGTTGAATGTCCCCAGGCCCCGGGTACGCAGTATTTT. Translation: CSVECPQAPGTQYF.

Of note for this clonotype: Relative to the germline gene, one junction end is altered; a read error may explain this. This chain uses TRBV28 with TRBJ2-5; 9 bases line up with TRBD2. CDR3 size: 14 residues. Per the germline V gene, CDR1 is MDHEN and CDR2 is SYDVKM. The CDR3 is CAGSSTSGPETQYF. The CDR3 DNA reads TGTGCCGGCAGCTCAACTAGCGGGCCAGAGACCCAGTACTTC.

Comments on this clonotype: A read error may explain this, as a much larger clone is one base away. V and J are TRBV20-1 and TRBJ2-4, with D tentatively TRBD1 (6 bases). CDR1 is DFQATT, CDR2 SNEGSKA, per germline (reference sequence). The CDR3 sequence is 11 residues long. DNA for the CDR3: TGCAGTGCTCGGGACAAAAACACTCAGTACTTC. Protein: CSARDKNTQYF.

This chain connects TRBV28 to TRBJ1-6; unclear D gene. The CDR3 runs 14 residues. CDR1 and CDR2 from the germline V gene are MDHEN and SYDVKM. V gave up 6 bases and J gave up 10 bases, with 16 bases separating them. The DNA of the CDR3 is TGTGCCAGCAGGACGGTGGCAGTCTACTCACCCCTCCACTTT. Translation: CASRTVAVYSPLHF. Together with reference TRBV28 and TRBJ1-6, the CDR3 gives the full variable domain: DVKVTQSSRYLVKRTGEKVFLECVQDMDHENMFWYRQDPGLGLRLIYFSYDVKMKEKGDIPEGYSVSREKKERFSLILESASTNQTSMYLCASRTVAVYSPLHFGNGTRLTVT.

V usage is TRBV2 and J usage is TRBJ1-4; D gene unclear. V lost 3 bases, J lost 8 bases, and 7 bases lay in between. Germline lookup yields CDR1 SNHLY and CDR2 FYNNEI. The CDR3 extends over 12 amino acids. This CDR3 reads CASSDSDEKLFF. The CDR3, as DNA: TGTGCCAGCAGTGACTCGGACGAAAAACTGTTTTTT. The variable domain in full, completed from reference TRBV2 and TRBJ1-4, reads EPEVTQTPSHQVTQMGQEVILRCVPISNHLYFYWYRQILGQKVEFLVSFYNNEISEKSEIFDDQFSVERPDGSNFTLKIRSTKLEDSAMYFCASSDSDEKLFFGSGTQLSVL.

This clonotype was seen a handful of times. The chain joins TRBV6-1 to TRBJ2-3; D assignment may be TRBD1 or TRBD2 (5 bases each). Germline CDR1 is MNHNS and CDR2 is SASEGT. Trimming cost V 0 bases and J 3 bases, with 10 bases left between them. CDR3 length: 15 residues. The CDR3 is CASSEAPRGTDTQYF. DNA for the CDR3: TGTGCCAGCAGTGAAGCCCCGAGGGGAACAGATACGCAGTATTTT.

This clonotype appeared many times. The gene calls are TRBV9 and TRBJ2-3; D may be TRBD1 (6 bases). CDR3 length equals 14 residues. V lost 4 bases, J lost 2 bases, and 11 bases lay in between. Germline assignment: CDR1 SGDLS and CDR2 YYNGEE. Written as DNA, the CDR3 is TGTGCCAGCAGCTCGCGGACAGCCACAGATACGCAGTATTTT. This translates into CASSSRTATDTQYF.

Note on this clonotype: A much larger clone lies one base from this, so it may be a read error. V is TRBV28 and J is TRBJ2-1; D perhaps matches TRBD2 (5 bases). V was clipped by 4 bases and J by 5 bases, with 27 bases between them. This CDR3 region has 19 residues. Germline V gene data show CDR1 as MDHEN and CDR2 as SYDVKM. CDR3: CASSSPPRTQWAAHNEQFF. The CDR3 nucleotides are TGTGCCAGCAGTTCTCCTCCCCGGACTCAATGGGCGGCACACAATGAGCAGTTCTTC.

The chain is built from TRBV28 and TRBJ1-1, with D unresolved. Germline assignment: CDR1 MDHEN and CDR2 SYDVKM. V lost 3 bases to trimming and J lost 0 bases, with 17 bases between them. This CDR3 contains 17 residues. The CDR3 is CASSFPLAAYMNTEAFF. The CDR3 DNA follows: TGTGCCAGCAGTTTCCCCCTAGCAGCTTACATGAACACTGAAGCTTTCTTT.

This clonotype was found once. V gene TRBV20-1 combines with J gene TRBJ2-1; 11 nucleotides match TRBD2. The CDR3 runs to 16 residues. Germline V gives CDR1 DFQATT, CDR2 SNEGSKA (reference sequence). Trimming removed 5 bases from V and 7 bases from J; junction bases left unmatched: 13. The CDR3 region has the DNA TGCAGTGCTCATCAACTAGCGGGAGTCCCCTCGAATGAGCAGTTCTTC. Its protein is CSAHQLAGVPSNEQFF.

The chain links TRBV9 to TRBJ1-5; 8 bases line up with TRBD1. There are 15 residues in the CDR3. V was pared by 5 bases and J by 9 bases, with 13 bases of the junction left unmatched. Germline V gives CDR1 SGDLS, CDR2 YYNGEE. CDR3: CASSSGQGGGRPQHF. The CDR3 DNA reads TGTGCCAGCAGTTCAGGACAGGGCGGCGGTCGGCCCCAGCATTTT.

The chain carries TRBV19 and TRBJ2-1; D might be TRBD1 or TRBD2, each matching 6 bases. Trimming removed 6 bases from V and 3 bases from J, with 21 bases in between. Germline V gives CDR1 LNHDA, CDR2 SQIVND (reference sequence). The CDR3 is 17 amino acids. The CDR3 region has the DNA TGTGCCAGTAGGAGGGGGATAGGGGAGGTCATCTACAATGAGCAGTTCTTC. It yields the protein CASRRGIGEVIYNEQFF.

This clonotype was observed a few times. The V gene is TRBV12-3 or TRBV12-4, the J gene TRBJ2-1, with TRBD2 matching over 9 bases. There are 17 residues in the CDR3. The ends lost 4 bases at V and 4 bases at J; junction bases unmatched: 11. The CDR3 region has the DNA TGTGCCAGCAGTTGGCCGGGTAGCGGGGGTGTATACAATGAGCAGTTCTTC. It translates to CASSWPGSGGVYNEQFF.

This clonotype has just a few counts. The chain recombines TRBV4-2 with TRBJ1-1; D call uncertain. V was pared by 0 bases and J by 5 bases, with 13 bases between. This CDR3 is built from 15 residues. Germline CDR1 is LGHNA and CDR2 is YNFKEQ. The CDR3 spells CASSQEARGGTEAFF. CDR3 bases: TGTGCCAGCAGCCAAGAGGCGCGCGGCGGGACTGAAGCTTTCTTT.

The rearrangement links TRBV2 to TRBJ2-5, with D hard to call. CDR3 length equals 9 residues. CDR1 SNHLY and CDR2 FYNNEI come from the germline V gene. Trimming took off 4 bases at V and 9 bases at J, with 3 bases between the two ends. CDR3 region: CASSGAQYF. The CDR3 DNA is TGTGCCAGCAGTGGCGCCCAGTACTTC.

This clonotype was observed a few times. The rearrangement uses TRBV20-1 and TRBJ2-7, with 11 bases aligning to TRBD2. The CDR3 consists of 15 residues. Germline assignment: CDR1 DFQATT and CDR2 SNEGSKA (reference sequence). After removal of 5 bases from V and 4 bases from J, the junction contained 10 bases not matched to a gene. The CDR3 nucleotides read TGCAGTGCTGGCCCTAGCGGGAGGACATTATACGAGCAGTACTTC. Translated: CSAGPSGRTLYEQYF.